This is a list of T cell receptor beta chains from one sample in a study of cytomegalovirus exposure and HLA in healthy donors. The assay was immunoSEQ multiplex PCR, and TCRdb's table has in-frame clones only and misses some. The sample comprises 85,000 to 130,000 clones, approximately 82% of which are singletons, and approximately 2.4% rests with the top ten. Source material: PBMCs. The source is a man aged 40-49 years in good health and CMV-seronegative. CDR3s include the opening cysteine and the closing phenylalanine or tryptophan. The D gene is left open where the match is weak. Size values are once, few and many counts, or a class for expanded clones, and some rows have none.

CDR3nt: TGTGCCAGCAGCTTGGGCCCAGGGACAGGCTACTCCTACGAGCAGTACTTC; CDR3aa: CASSLGPGTGYSYEQYF; j_gene: TRBJ2-7; abundance: .; v_gene: TRBV5-6; d_gene: TRBD1
CDR3nt: TGCGCCAGCAGGCGGGGGGGCTCGAACACTGAAGCTTTCTTT; CDR3aa: CASRRGGSNTEAFF; j_gene: TRBJ1-1; abundance: .; v_gene: TRBV10-2; d_gene: .
CDR3nt: TGTGCCAGCAGCTTGCGGCTAGCGGGGGCCCAGGATACGCAGTATTTT; CDR3aa: CASSLRLAGAQDTQYF; j_gene: TRBJ2-3; abundance: .; v_gene: TRBV5-4; d_gene: TRBD2
CDR3nt: TGCGCCAGCAGCCAGTTTACAGGGCCCCAGCATTTT; CDR3aa: CASSQFTGPQHF; j_gene: TRBJ1-5; abundance: .; v_gene: TRBV4-1; d_gene: .
CDR3nt: TGTGCCAGCAGCTCCGACAGGGTTAGTCAGCCCCAGCATTTT; CDR3aa: CASSSDRVSQPQHF; j_gene: TRBJ1-5; abundance: .; v_gene: TRBV7-2; d_gene: TRBD1
CDR3nt: TGCGCCAGCAGCCCATCGACAGGGGGCGGGAAGACCCAGTACTTC; CDR3aa: CASSPSTGGGKTQYF; j_gene: TRBJ2-5; abundance: .; v_gene: TRBV5-1; d_gene: TRBD1
CDR3nt: TGTGCCAGCAGCCTAGCGGGGGGGCATGGAGATACGCAGTATTTT; CDR3aa: CASSLAGGHGDTQYF; j_gene: TRBJ2-3; abundance: .; v_gene: TRBV6-5; d_gene: TRBD2
CDR3nt: TGTGCCAGCTCACCACCTTCCTCAGCGGGGGGGCAGGATACGCAGTATTTT; CDR3aa: CASSPPSSAGGQDTQYF; j_gene: TRBJ2-3; abundance: .; v_gene: TRBV18; d_gene: TRBD2
CDR3nt: TGTGCCAGCTCCTTCGGGGGAGGTGGAAACACCATATATTTT; CDR3aa: CASSFGGGGNTIYF; j_gene: TRBJ1-3; abundance: .; v_gene: TRBV6-5; d_gene: .
CDR3nt: TGTGCCAGCTCACCAGCCAGCCAAGAGACCCAGTACTTC; CDR3aa: CASSPASQETQYF; j_gene: TRBJ2-5; abundance: few; v_gene: TRBV18; d_gene: .
CDR3nt: TGTGCCAGCAGCTTAGCGCGCAGGGTAAGCACTGAAGCTTTCTTT; CDR3aa: CASSLARRVSTEAFF; j_gene: TRBJ1-1; abundance: few; v_gene: TRBV7-2; d_gene: .
CDR3nt: TGCAGCGTTGAAAACGGCGAGCAGTACTTC; CDR3aa: CSVENGEQYF; j_gene: TRBJ2-7; abundance: .; v_gene: TRBV29-1; d_gene: .
CDR3nt: TGTGCCAGCAGCTTAGCGGGGGGGGCAGGGGAGACCCAGTACTTC; CDR3aa: CASSLAGGAGETQYF; j_gene: TRBJ2-5; abundance: .; v_gene: TRBV7-6; d_gene: .
CDR3nt: TGCGCCAGCAGCTTCCCAGGGCAGAGGAACACCGGGGAGCTGTTTTTT; CDR3aa: CASSFPGQRNTGELFF; j_gene: TRBJ2-2; abundance: few; v_gene: TRBV5-1; d_gene: .
CDR3nt: TGTGCCACAAAAACAGGGCTTCACACCGGGGAGCTGTTTTTT; CDR3aa: CATKTGLHTGELFF; j_gene: TRBJ2-2; abundance: few; v_gene: TRBV6-1; d_gene: .
CDR3nt: TGTGCCAGCAGCTTAAAGTCGGGGGGACTAGCGGGGGGGAATGAGCAGTTCTTC; CDR3aa: CASSLKSGGLAGGNEQFF; j_gene: TRBJ2-1; abundance: .; v_gene: TRBV7-6; d_gene: TRBD2
CDR3nt: TGTGCCAGCACACTATCTAGGCCGGGATCGGGTGGCTACACCTTC; CDR3aa: CASTLSRPGSGGYTF; j_gene: TRBJ1-2; abundance: .; v_gene: TRBV6-5; d_gene: .
CDR3nt: TGTGCCAGTAGTATAGTCCCAGGGGGCGCGTCCGAGCAGTACTTC; CDR3aa: CASSIVPGGASEQYF; j_gene: TRBJ2-7; abundance: .; v_gene: TRBV19; d_gene: TRBD1
CDR3nt: TGTGCCAGCAGCTTCAGCCGGGACAGGCCCGGGGGGGCTTTCTTT; CDR3aa: CASSFSRDRPGGAFF; j_gene: TRBJ1-1; abundance: .; v_gene: TRBV11-1; d_gene: TRBD1
CDR3nt: TGTGCCAGCCAGGGACAGGGGAAAGAGACCCAGTACTTC; CDR3aa: CASQGQGKETQYF; j_gene: TRBJ2-5; abundance: .; v_gene: TRBV18; d_gene: TRBD1
CDR3nt: TGTGCCAGCAGTGCGTACGGGACAGGGGAGCTACGGGTGGGCATTCAGTACTTC; CDR3aa: CASSAYGTGELRVGIQYF; j_gene: TRBJ2-4; abundance: few; v_gene: TRBV27; d_gene: TRBD1